The 3 T cell receptor beta chains given below trace back to one sample, sequenced in a study of T cell repertoires in cytomegalovirus infection. TCRdb ran MiXCR on the reads and lists one entry per CDR3 protein. The sample records around 530,000 distinct CDR3 sequences, about 30% being singletons. Sequencing input: PBMCs. Receptors were obtained from a human donor in good health (CMV status not recorded). Some clones in this sample may be carry-over from other donors' samples.

The gene calls are TRBV20-1 and TRBJ1-1; a possible D gene is TRBD1 (6 bases). The V and J ends lost 3 bases and 3 bases respectively, with 17 bases between them. This CDR3 has 15 residues. The germline V gene has CDR1 DFQATT and CDR2 SNEGSKA (reference sequence). The CDR3 sequence is CSASLLQGRDTEAFF. The CDR3 coding sequence is TGCAGTGCTAGCCTTCTACAGGGTCGGGACACTGAAGCTTTCTTT.

This clonotype was found a few times. One end of the junction fails to match germline, which may point to a read error. This chain joins TRBV6-2 or TRBV6-3 and TRBJ1-1, with D possibly TRBD1 on 5 matching bases. Germline CDR1 reads MNHEY; CDR2 reads SVGEGT. CDR3 size: 12 residues. The DNA of the CDR3 is TGTGCCAGCAGCTACTTGGGGCGTGAAGCTTTCTTT. Translated: CASSYLGREAFF.

This clonotype was detected only a few times. The rearrangement links TRBV28 to TRBJ2-7, with TRBD2 matching over 8 bases. The trim removed 10 bases at V and 2 bases at J, leaving 10 bases unmatched. The CDR3 length is 14 residues. Germline CDR1 is MDHEN and CDR2 is SYDVKM. CDR3 residues: CAISSGRVAYEQYF. The CDR3, as DNA: TGTGCCATTTCCAGCGGGAGAGTCGCCTACGAGCAGTACTTC. Together with reference TRBV28 and TRBJ2-7, the CDR3 gives the full variable domain: DVKVTQSSRYLVKRTGEKVFLECVQDMDHENMFWYRQDPGLGLRLIYFSYDVKMKEKGDIPEGYSVSREKKERFSLILESASTNQTSMYLCAISSGRVAYEQYFGPGTRLTVT.